A selection of T cell receptor beta chains follows, all from one sample in a study of blood T cell repertoires in COVID-19. Sequencing was performed with immunoSEQ multiplex PCR; in TCRdb, only in-frame clones are kept and a portion is missing. The sample consists of roughly 200,000 clones, over 75% of them appearing once. The sample was peripheral blood. The receptors were gathered from a human donor with active or convalescent COVID-19. The donor label of this sample is uncertain. Both conserved end residues are part of each CDR3. D genes are given only for firm matches. Clone sizes are given selectively: once, few, many, or a class where the clone is expanded.

CDR3aa: CASAPWSGRATGELFF; CDR3nt: TGCGCCAGCGCTCCCTGGAGCGGGAGGGCGACCGGGGAGCTGTTTTTT; v_gene: TRBV5-1; d_gene: TRBD2; abundance: once; j_gene: TRBJ2-2
CDR3aa: CASSLSGPGGDTQYF; CDR3nt: TGTGCCAGCAGTTTATCGGGACCAGGGGGGGATACGCAGTATTTT; v_gene: TRBV28; d_gene: .; abundance: .; j_gene: TRBJ2-3
CDR3aa: CARSLVQGNIQYF; CDR3nt: TGTGCCAGAAGCTTAGTGCAGGGAAACATTCAGTACTTC; v_gene: TRBV5-3; d_gene: .; abundance: few; j_gene: TRBJ2-4
CDR3aa: CASSPRGQAFYEQYF; CDR3nt: TGTGCCAGCTCACCGCGTGGACAGGCGTTCTACGAGCAGTACTTC; v_gene: TRBV18; d_gene: TRBD1; abundance: .; j_gene: TRBJ2-7
CDR3aa: CASSSKRGHSYEQYF; CDR3nt: TGTGCCAGCAGCTCAAAGCGGGGGCACTCCTACGAGCAGTACTTC; v_gene: TRBV5-4; d_gene: TRBD2; abundance: .; j_gene: TRBJ2-7
CDR3aa: CASRLSGGARETQYF; CDR3nt: TGTGCCAGCAGACTTAGCGGGGGGGCCCGAGAGACCCAGTACTTC; v_gene: TRBV2; d_gene: TRBD2; abundance: .; j_gene: TRBJ2-5
CDR3aa: CASSFQQGPTDTQYF; CDR3nt: TGTGCCAGCAGCTTCCAACAGGGGCCCACAGATACGCAGTATTTT; v_gene: TRBV7-2; d_gene: TRBD1; abundance: .; j_gene: TRBJ2-3
CDR3aa: CASSLATGGVTDTQYF; CDR3nt: TGTGCCAGCAGCTTGGCCACAGGGGGCGTCACAGATACGCAGTATTTT; v_gene: TRBV5-5; d_gene: TRBD1; abundance: .; j_gene: TRBJ2-3
CDR3aa: CASSQNTQGAGSGANVLTF; CDR3nt: TGTGCCAGCAGTCAGAACACACAGGGGGCCGGGTCTGGGGCCAACGTCCTGACTTTC; v_gene: TRBV7-8; d_gene: TRBD1; abundance: .; j_gene: TRBJ2-6
CDR3aa: CASSVDGRSYGYTF; CDR3nt: TGTGCCAGCAGCGTAGATGGCAGATCCTATGGCTACACCTTC; v_gene: TRBV9; d_gene: .; abundance: .; j_gene: TRBJ1-2